This T cell receptor (beta chain) was retrieved from a study of beta chain features in type 1 diabetes. Notes on the study in general: Any role of HLA type in TCRB rearrangement remained unresolved here. Patients showed naive, central memory and Treg TCRB repertoires that appeared more similar than those of healthy donors. Patients with Type 1 diabetes showed moderately but significantly shorter TCRB CDR3s in all four CD4+ subsets.

One heparinised blood draw, averaging roughly 110 mL, came from each donor. CDR3 length: 17 amino acids. The V gene lost 1 base and the J gene lost 2 bases, with 15 bases spanning the gap. CDR1 and CDR2 from the germline V gene are MNHNS and SASEGT. cDNA synthesis used the whole RNA isolate, giving expressed TCRB sequences. Millions of reads were obtained on average from naive, central memory and regulatory T cell samples. Clones were sequenced by immunoSEQ multiplex PCR, and TCRdb holds only the in-frame ones, with some missing. There are roughly 140,000 clones in the sample; around a tenth occur only once, and approximately 0.5% lies in the top ten. As regards this clone: No antigen is known for it.

Sequences were obtained from central memory CD4+ T cells from blood. This TCR derives from a man under 40 with type 1 diabetes. The rearrangement uses TRBV6-1 and TRBJ2-1; unclear D gene. This CDR3 reads CASSEETLLQPYNEQFF. In DNA form, the CDR3 reads TGTGCCAGCAGTGAAGAAACCTTATTACAACCCTACAATGAGCAGTTCTTC.